The entry below gives a single T cell receptor (beta chain) sequence along with its context. These data are taken from a study of blood T cell repertoires in COVID-19. Study information: Samples taken during acute and convalescent COVID-19 were collected in the United States, Italy and Spain. T cells, B-cell-depleted T cells, or PBMCs supplied cDNA or gDNA.

This CDR3 has 15 amino acids. V shed 0 bases and J shed 2 bases, with 9 bases lying between them. CDR1 and CDR2 (germline): SGHAT, FQNNGV. Original handling: Researchers report that nucleated cell counts were estimated from reference gene primer amplification. The method was immunoSEQ multiplex PCR; TCRdb's version includes in-frame clones alone and lacks a portion of them. V and J calls and clone size are those listed in that table; D and trimming were worked out from the DNA. Of 350,000 to 550,000 clones listed, around 89% are singletons. The chain is built from TRBV11-2 and TRBJ2-3, with D possibly matching TRBD2 (5 bases). Sequencing input: peripheral blood. The receptor was derived from a woman aged 25 to 45 with acute or convalescent COVID-19. The CDR3 region has the DNA TGTGCCAGCAGCTTAGATGCCGGACTCACAGATACGCAGTATTTT. The encoded protein is CASSLDAGLTDTQYF.